This TCR beta chain was recorded in a study of T cell responses to AZD1222 COVID-19 vaccine. The table came from immunoSEQ multiplex PCR; TCRdb's copy has only in-frame clones and leaves some out. Here the sample spans about 120,000 clones, about 88% being singletons. Overall study results and limits: Dominant at 160-218 and 743-854, vaccine-associated CD4 TCRs also spanned spike. Spike-specific TCR breadth and depth grew following two AZD1222 doses. Reports say nearly half of spike-specific TCRs go after unmutated variant regions.

Germline-derived CDR1 and CDR2 are MDHEN and SYDVKM. V lost 6 bases, J lost 7 bases, and 7 bases stayed unmatched. This CDR3 spans 13 amino acids. As concerns this clone: Its antigen is still unknown.

This sequence was found in an adult in good health. Sequenced material: peripheral blood, taken on day 0 of MenACWY control vaccination. The rearrangement uses TRBV28 and TRBJ1-1; 8 nucleotides match TRBD1. CDR3 sequence: CASRSQGAGEAFF. In DNA, the CDR3 is TGTGCCAGCAGGTCCCAGGGGGCTGGTGAAGCTTTCTTT.